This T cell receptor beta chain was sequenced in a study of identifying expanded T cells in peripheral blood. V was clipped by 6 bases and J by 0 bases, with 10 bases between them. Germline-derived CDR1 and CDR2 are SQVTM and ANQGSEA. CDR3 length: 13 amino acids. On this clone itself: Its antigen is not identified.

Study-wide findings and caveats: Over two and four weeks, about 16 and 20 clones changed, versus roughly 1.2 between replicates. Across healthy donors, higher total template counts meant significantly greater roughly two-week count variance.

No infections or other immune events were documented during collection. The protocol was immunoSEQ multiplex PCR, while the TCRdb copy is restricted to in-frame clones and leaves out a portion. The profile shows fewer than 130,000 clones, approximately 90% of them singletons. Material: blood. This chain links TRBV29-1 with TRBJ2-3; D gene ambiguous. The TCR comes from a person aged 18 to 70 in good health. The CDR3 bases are TGCAGCGTCGACGGCTCTAGCACAGATACGCAGTATTTT. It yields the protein CSVDGSSTDTQYF.